This TCR beta chain was obtained from a study of blood T cell repertoires in COVID-19. As originally analysed: Reference gene primer amplification yielded estimated nucleated cell counts. TCRdb's table, derived via immunoSEQ multiplex PCR, lists solely in-frame clones and lacks some. V and J calls and clone size are as listed in that table; D and trimming were resolved from the DNA. The sample holds roughly 290,000 clones, 70% to 85% seen once. With V trimmed by 3 bases and J by 8 bases, 7 bases remained unmatched. The CDR3 has 14 residues. Germline V gene data show CDR1 as SGDLS and CDR2 as YYNGEE. The receptor was derived from a human donor with COVID-19, enrolled during active disease. The donor label of this sample is uncertain. The specimen sequenced was peripheral blood. The V call is TRBV9, the J call TRBJ1-4; 7 bases are shared with TRBD1. The CDR3 region is CASSGTGVREKLFF. CDR3 DNA sequence: TGTGCCAGCAGCGGCACAGGGGTGCGGGAAAAACTGTTTTTT.